This TCR beta chain was captured by sequencing in a study of a mutant IDH1 vaccine in newly diagnosed glioma. The assay was immunoSEQ multiplex PCR, and TCRdb's table has in-frame clones only and misses some. Among 40,000 to 55,000 clones listed, more than 70% were seen once. Trimming at V came to 5 bases and at J to 5 bases, leaving 7 bases not matched to a gene. Germline V gene sequence: CDR1 MNHEY, CDR2 SMNVEV (reference sequence). The CDR3 sequence is 14 residues long. Time point meaning: week 5, during vaccination. Doses comprised 300 ug of mutant IDH1 20-mer peptide each, plus topical imiquimod. Comment on this clone: What it recognizes is unknown.

V gene TRBV27 combines with J gene TRBJ2-5; 8 nucleotides agree with TRBD2. The clonotype comes from a man aged 50 to 59 with glioma. The specimen was PBMCs, collected from a glioma patient whose treatment included an IDH1 peptide vaccine. The CDR3 here is CASSPGTSGETQYF. Written as DNA, the CDR3 is TGTGCCAGCAGTCCGGGGACTAGTGGGGAGACCCAGTACTTC.